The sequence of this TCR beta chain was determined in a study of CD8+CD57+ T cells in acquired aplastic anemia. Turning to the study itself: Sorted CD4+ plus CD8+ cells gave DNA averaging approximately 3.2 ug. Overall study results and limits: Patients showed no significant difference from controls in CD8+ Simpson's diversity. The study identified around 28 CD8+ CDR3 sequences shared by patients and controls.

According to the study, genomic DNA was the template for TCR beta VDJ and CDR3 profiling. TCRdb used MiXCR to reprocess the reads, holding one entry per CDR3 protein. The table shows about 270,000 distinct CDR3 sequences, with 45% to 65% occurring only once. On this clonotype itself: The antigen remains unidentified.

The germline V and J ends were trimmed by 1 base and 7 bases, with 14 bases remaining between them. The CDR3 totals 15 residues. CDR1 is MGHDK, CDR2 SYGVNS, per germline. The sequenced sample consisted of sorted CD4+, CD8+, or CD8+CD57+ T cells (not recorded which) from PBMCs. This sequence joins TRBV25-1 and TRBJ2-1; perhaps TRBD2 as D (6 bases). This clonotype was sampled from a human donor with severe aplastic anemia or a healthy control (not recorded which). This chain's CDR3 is CASSELPSDGNEQFF. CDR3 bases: TGTGCCAGCAGTGAATTGCCTAGCGATGGGAATGAGCAGTTCTTC.